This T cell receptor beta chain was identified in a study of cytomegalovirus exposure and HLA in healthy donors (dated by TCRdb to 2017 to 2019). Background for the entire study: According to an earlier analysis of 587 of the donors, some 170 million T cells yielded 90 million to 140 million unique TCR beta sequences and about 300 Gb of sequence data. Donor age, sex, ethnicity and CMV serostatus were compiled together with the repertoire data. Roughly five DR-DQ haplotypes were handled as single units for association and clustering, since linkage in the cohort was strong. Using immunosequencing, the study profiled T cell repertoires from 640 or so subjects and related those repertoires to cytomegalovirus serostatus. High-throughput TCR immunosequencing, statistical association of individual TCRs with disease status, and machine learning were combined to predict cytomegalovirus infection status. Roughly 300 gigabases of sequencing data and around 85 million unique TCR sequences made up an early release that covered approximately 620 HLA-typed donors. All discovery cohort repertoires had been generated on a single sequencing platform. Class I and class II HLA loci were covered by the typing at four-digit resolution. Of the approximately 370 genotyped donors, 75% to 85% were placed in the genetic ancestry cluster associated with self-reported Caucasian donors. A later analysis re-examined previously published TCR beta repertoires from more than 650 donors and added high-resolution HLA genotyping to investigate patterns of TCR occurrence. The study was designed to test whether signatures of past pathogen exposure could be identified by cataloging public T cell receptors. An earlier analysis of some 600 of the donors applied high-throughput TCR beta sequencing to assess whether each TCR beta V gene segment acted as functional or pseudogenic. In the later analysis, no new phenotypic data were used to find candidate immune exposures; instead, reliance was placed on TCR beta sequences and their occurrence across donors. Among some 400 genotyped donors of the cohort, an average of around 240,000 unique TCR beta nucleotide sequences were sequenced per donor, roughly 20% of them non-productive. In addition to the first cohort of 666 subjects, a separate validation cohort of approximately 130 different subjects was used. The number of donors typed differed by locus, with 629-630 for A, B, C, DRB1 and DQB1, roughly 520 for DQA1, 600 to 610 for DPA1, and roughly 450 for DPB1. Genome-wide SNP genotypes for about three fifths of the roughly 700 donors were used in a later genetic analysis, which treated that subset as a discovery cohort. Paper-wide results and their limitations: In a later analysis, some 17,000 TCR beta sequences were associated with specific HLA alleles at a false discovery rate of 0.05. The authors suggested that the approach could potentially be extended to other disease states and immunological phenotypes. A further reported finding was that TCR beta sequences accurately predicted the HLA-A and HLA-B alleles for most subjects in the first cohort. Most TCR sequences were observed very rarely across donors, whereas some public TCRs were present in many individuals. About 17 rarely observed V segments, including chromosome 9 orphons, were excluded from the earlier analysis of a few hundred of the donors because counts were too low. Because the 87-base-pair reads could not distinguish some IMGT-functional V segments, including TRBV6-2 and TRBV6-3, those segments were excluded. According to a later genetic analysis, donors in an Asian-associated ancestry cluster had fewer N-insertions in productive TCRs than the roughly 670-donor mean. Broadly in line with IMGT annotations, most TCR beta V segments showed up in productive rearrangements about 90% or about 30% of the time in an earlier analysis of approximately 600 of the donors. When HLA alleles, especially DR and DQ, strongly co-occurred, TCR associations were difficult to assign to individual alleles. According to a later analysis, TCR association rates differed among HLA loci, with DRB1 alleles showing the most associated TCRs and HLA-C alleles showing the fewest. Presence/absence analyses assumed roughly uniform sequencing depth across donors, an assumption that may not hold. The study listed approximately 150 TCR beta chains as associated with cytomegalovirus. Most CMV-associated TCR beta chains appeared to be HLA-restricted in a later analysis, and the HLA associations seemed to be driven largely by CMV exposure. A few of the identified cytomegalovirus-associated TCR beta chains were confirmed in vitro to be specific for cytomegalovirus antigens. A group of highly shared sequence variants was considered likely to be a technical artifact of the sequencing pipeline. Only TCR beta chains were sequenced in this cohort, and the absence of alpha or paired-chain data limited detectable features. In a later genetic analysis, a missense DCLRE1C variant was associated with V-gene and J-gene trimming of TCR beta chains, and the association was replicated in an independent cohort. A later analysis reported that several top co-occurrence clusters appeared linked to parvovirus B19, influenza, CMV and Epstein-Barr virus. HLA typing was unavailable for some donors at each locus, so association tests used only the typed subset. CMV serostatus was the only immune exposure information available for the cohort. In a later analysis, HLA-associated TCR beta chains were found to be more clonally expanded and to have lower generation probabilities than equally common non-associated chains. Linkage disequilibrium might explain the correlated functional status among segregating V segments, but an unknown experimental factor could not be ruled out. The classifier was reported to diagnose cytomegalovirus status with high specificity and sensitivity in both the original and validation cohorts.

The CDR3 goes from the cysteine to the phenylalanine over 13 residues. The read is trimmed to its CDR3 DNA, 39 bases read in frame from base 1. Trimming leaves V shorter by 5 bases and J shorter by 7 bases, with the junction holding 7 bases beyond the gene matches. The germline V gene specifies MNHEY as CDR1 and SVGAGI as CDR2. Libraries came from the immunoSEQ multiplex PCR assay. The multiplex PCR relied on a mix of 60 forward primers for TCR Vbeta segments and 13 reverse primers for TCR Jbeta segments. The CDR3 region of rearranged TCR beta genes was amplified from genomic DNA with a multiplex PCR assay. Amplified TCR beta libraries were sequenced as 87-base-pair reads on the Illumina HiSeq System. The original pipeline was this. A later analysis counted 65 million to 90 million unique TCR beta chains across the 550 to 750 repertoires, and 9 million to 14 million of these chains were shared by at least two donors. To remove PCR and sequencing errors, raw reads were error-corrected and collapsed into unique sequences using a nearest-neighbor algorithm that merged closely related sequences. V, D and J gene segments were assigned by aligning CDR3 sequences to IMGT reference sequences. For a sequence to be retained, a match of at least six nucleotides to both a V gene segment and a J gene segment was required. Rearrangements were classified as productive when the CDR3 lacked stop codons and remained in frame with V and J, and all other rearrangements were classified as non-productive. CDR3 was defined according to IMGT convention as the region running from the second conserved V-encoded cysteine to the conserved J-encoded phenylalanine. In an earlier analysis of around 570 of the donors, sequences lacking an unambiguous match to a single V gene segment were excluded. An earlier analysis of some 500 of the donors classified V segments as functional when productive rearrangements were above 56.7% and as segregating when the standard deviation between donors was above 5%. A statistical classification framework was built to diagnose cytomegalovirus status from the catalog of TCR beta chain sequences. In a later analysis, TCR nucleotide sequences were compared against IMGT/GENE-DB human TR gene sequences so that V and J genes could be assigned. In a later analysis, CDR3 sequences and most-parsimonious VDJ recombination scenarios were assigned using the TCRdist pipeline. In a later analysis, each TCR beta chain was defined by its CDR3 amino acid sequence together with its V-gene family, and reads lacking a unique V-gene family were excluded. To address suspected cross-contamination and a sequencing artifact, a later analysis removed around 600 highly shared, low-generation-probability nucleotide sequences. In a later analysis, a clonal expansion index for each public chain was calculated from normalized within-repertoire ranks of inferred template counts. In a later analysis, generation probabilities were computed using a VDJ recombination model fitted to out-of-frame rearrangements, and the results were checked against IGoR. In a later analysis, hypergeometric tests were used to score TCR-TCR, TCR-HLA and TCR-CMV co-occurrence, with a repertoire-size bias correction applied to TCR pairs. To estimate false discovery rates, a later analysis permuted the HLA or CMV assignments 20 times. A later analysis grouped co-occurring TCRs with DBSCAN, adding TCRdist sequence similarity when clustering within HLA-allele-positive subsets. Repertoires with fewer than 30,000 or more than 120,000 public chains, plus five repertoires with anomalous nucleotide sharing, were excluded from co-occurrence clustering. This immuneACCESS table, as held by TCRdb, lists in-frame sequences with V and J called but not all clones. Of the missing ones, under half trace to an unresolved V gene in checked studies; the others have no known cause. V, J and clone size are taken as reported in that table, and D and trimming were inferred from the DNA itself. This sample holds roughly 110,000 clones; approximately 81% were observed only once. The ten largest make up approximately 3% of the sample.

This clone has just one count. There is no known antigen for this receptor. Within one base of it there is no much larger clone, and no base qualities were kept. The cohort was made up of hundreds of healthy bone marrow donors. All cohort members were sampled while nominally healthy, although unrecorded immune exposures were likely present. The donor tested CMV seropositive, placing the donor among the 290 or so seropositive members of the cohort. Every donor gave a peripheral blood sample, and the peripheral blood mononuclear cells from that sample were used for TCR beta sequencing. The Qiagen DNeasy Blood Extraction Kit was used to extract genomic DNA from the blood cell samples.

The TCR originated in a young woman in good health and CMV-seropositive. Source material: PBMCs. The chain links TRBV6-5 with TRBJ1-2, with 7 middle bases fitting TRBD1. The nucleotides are TGTGCCAGCAGTCCCGGGACAGTTCCTGGCTACACCTTC. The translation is CASSPGTVPGYTF.